This T cell receptor beta chain was retrieved from a study of blood T cell repertoires in COVID-19. A Seattle source enrolled patients during active infection and followed them longitudinally. V was pared by 5 bases and J by 11 bases, with 13 bases between. CDR1 is MDHEN and CDR2 is SYDVKM in the germline V gene. CDR3 size: 12 residues. The authors' processing: Reference gene primer amplification gave nucleated cell count estimates. The table came from immunoSEQ multiplex PCR; TCRdb's copy has only in-frame clones and leaves some out. V, J and clone size were drawn from that table, and D and trimming were deduced from the DNA. Among approximately 75,000 clones listed, roughly 80% were seen once.

The sequence was collected from a man aged 50 to 60 with COVID-19, enrolled during active disease. The material sequenced was peripheral blood. The chain uses TRBV28 and TRBJ1-5; D not resolved. As DNA, the CDR3 is TGTGCCAGCAGTATCCCCCCGGGGACCCAGCATTTT. Amino acid sequence: CASSIPPGTQHF.